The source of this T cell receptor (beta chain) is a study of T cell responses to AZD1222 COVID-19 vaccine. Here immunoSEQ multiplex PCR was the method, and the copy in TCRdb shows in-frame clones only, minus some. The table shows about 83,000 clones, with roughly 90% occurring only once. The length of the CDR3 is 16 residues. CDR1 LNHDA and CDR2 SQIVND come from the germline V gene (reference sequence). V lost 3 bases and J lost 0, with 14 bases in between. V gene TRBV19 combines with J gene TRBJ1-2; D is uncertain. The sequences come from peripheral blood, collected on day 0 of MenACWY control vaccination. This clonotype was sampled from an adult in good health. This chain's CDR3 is CASSIRQTEANYGYTF. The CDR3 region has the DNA TGTGCCAGTAGTATCCGTCAGACGGAAGCTAACTATGGCTACACCTTC.